This TCR beta chain was identified during a study of T-cell reconstitution after alpha-beta-depleted transplantation in children (dated by TCRdb to 2016 to 2018). About the full investigation: Using TCR repertoire profiling, the study quantitatively followed how T-cell immune reconstitution unfolded in children after TCRalphabeta/CD19-depleted allogeneic hematopoietic cell transplantation. Overall results and qualifications from the work: In some patients, the high TCRbeta diversity seen at day 60 was put down to recipient T cells and intrathymic progenitors that had survived conditioning. The apparently early recovery of alphabetaT-cell counts about two months after transplant reportedly depended on only several hundred rapidly expanded clones that came from non-depleted graft cells. Over subsequent months, a decline in hyperexpanded clone frequencies was noted, and after one year, T-cell counts and TCRbeta diversity were mostly ascribed to newly produced T cells.

The junction carries 25 bases between V and J, which are trimmed by 6 bases and 10 bases respectively. The CDR3 sequence holds 15 residues, the cysteine and phenylalanine included. The sequence is cut down to CDR3 DNA, 45 bases in frame from base 1. As encoded in the germline V gene (reference sequence), CDR1 is SGHNT while CDR2 is YYREEE. The protocol used for the library was PCR. This sample was sequenced with an Illumina HiSeq 2500. Molecular barcoding was employed in the preparation of TCR libraries, with unique molecular identifiers being used to normalize TCRbeta repertoire quantification. TCRdb reanalyzed the raw reads on its own, using fastp at Q25 for trimming and MiXCR for clone calling, and kept in-frame beta chains. Entries that share a CDR3 protein sequence are merged under the most common genes and DNA. This sample comprises 45,000 to 60,000 distinct CDR3 sequences, 52% of them detected only once. Roughly two fifths of the sample is taken by the ten largest.

This sample's treatment or condition label indicates: allogeneic hematopoietic cell transplantation with graft depleted of TCRalphabeta T cells and CD19 B cells. Transplant recipients were children who received TCRalphabeta/CD19-depleted allogeneic hematopoietic cell grafts. This clonotype was observed a few times. Its binding antigen is unknown. No base qualities exist here, and no much larger clone lies one base off it. The sequences come from peripheral blood, collected before TCRalphabeta/CD19-depleted stem cell transplant. The chain links TRBV5-4 with TRBJ2-5; the D gene is perhaps TRBD1 or TRBD2, as each covers 6 bases. The receptor comes from a boy less than two years old with SCID, due to receive a stem cell transplant. The sequence in DNA is TGTGCCAGCACCCGTTGGGGGGACACCCTCCTTGGCCAGTACTTC. Its translation reads: CASTRWGDTLLGQYF.